Following are 9 T cell receptor beta chains from one sample sequenced in a study of T cells after yellow fever vaccination. Via MiXCR, TCRdb re-called the 5' RACE reads, giving one row per CDR3 protein. The sample includes about 350,000 distinct CDR3 sequences, around 13% seen only once; the top ten take around 3%. The sequencing used CD4+ T cells sorted from PBMCs, collected 15 days after the yellow fever booster vaccination. These receptors were taken from a young man who received the YFV17D yellow fever vaccine.

This chain connects TRBV20-1 to TRBJ2-3; 7 nucleotides align to TRBD2. CDR3 length: 15 amino acids. V shed 6 bases and J 2 bases; nucleotides not matched to a gene: 11. Germline V gene sequence: CDR1 DFQATT, CDR2 SNEGSKA (reference sequence). DNA for the CDR3: TGCAGTGCCCGAAACCTAGCGGACCTCACAGATACGCAGTATTTT. Amino acid sequence: CSARNLADLTDTQYF.

This clonotype appeared a few times. The chain recombines TRBV6-1 with TRBJ2-5, with no clear D. Germline CDR1 MNHNS, CDR2 SASEGT. The CDR3 is 16 residues long. V was shortened by 4 bases and J by 4 bases, with 19 bases between the two germline ends. CDR3 sequence (DNA): TGTGCCAGCAGTGTATCAAGAACCCCGGACGGAGAGACCCAGTACTTC. This encodes CASSVSRTPDGETQYF.

In DNA form, the CDR3 reads TGCAGTGCTAGGGGATACACCGGGGAGCTGTTTTTT. It encodes CSARGYTGELFF. The V and J genes are TRBV20-1 and TRBJ2-2; no clear D. V lost 3 bases and J 3 bases, leaving 5 bases between the germline ends. CDR1 is DFQATT and CDR2 is SNEGSKA in the germline V gene (reference sequence). The CDR3 sequence is 12 residues long.

This clonotype was picked up a small number of times. This chain connects TRBV5-1 to TRBJ1-2, with no clear D. The ends were cut back, 5 bases at V and 0 bases at J, with 14 bases in the middle. The CDR3 is made up of 15 amino acids. The germline CDR1 and CDR2 sequences are SGHRS and YFSETQ. The CDR3 bases are TGCGCCAGCAGAAGAGATGATACGTCTAACTATGGCTACACCTTC. Translated, it gives CASRRDDTSNYGYTF.

The chain employs TRBV7-2 and TRBJ1-2; possible D gene TRBD1, 6 bases. CDR1 and CDR2 (germline): SGHTA, FQGNSA. The CDR3 consists of 15 residues. Trimming shortened V by 4 bases and J by 4 bases, and 16 bases separated the two germline ends. The chain's CDR3 is CASSSPPKGVYGYTF. In nucleotides, the CDR3 is TGTGCCAGCAGCTCCCCACCAAAGGGGGTCTATGGCTACACCTTC.

This chain uses TRBV18 with TRBJ1-2; D is uncertain. Germline V CDR1 and CDR2: KGHSH, LQKENI. V lost 3 bases and J 3 bases, leaving 11 bases between the germline ends. The CDR3 sequence is 14 residues long. CDR3 DNA sequence: TGTGCCAGCTCACCGGGAGCTGGAGACTATGGCTACACCTTC. It yields the protein CASSPGAGDYGYTF.

Comment on this clonotype: Just one base apart from a much larger clone, this may be a read error. This chain joins TRBV20-1 and TRBJ2-7, with D possibly matching TRBD2 (5 bases). Germline loops: CDR1 DFQATT, CDR2 SNEGSKA (reference sequence). The CDR3 totals 14 residues. The V end lost 0 bases, the J end lost 3 bases, and 12 bases lay between the germline ends. The CDR3 coding sequence is TGCAGTGCTAGAGAAGAAGCGGCCCTCTACGAGCAGTACTTC. Amino acid sequence: CSAREEAALYEQYF.

This clonotype has only a few counts. The rearrangement links TRBV12-5 to TRBJ2-3; maybe TRBD1 (5 bases). The CDR3 sequence is 16 residues long. V lost 3 bases, J lost 0 bases, and 13 bases lay in between. CDR1 and CDR2 from the germline V gene are LGHNT and FRNRAP. The CDR3 protein is CASGLGAARSTDTQYF. The CDR3 DNA is TGTGCTAGTGGTTTAGGGGCCGCTCGTAGCACAGATACGCAGTATTTT. Together with reference TRBV12-5 and TRBJ2-3, the CDR3 gives the full variable domain: DARVTQTPRHKVTEMGQEVTMRCQPILGHNTVFWYRQTMMQGLELLAYFRNRAPLDDSGMPKDRFSAEMPDATLATLKIQPSEPRDSAVYFCASGLGAARSTDTQYFGPGTRLTVL.

This clonotype was observed at least ten times. The rearrangement joins TRBV7-2 to TRBJ2-3; D remains unclear. Deletions cut 0 bases from V and 4 bases from J, with 8 bases between. The CDR3 is 14 residues long. Germline V gene lookup returns CDR1 SGHTA and CDR2 FQGNSA. This chain's CDR3 is CASSLAIQADTQYF. CDR3 in DNA: TGTGCCAGCAGCTTAGCCATCCAAGCAGATACGCAGTATTTT.